This TCR beta chain is from a study of cytomegalovirus exposure and HLA in healthy donors. Findings and limits, study-wide: HLA allele associations emerged for roughly 16,000 TCR beta sequences in a later analysis, at 0.05 false discovery rate. In vitro checks showed that three CMV-associated chains really do target CMV antigens. Available immune exposure information covered CMV serostatus only.

The CDR3 runs 13 residues. The V and J ends lost 5 bases and 9 bases, in that order; junction bases with no gene match: 6. Germline V gives CDR1 SGHDN, CDR2 FVKESK. The sample holds one count of this clone. Its specificity is not known. Vbeta (60) and Jbeta (13) primers were used in the PCR. Original processing methods: Unique TCR beta chains numbered approximately 80 million in a later analysis, with approximately 10 million shared. TCRdb's copy holds only in-frame clones and misses some; the assay was immunoSEQ multiplex PCR. The V and J calls and the clone size are those of that table, but D and trimming were determined from the DNA. This table holds approximately 200,000 clones, just under 80% found once.

The sample taken for sequencing was PBMCs. V gene TRBV14 combines with J gene TRBJ2-1; TRBD1 matches 8 bases. The origin of this receptor is a woman younger than 45 in good health and CMV-seropositive. The CDR3 sequence: CASSTRTGSEQFF. CDR3 coding DNA: TGTGCCAGCAGCACCAGGACAGGGAGTGAGCAGTTCTTC. Drawing the rest from reference TRBV14 and TRBJ2-1, the complete variable domain is EAGVTQFPSHSVIEKGQTVTLRCDPISGHDNLYWYRRVMGKEIKFLLHFVKESKQDESGMPNNRFLAERTGGTYSTLKVQPAELEDSGVYFCASSTRTGSEQFFGPGTRLTVL.